This section outlines one TCR beta chain sequence together with its context. The antigen is unknown. CDR3 size: 13 residues. V was shortened by 5 bases and J by 8 bases, with 13 bases between the two germline ends. Germline V gives CDR1 SGHVS, CDR2 FQNEAQ. The data stem from a study of cytomegalovirus exposure and HLA in healthy donors. Study outcomes and limitations: A later analysis, which compared TCR beta chains of equal frequency, found the HLA-associated ones more clonally expanded. Researchers counted over 150 TCR beta chains as cytomegalovirus-associated.

Vbeta (60) and Jbeta (13) primers were used in the PCR. Original analysis: Some 11 million shared chains were among the 80 million or so unique TCR beta chains that a later analysis counted. The table came from immunoSEQ multiplex PCR; TCRdb's copy has only in-frame clones and leaves some out. D and trimming were read from the DNA, whereas the V and J calls and clone size are those reported in that table. The table lists fewer than 150,000 clones, about 78% of them singletons. Healthy bone marrow donors made up the donor group. Source material: PBMCs. V is TRBV7-8 and J is TRBJ2-1; D unclear. The TCR sequence derives from a male donor in good health and CMV-seronegative. The CDR3 region is CASSPRVAHEQFF. The CDR3 region has the DNA TGTGCCAGCAGCCCCCGGGTGGCCCATGAGCAGTTCTTC.